This T cell receptor beta chain came from a study of immune evolution from preneoplasia to lung adenocarcinoma. Points from the study as a whole: KRAS-mutant nodules had the highest T cell clonality. Top clone frequencies peaked in normal lung, apparently declining through invasive adenocarcinoma.

The repertoire was sequenced with immunoSEQ multiplex PCR; TCRdb's copy has only in-frame clones and lacks some. This sample carries about 4,300 clones, more than 70% of them seen once, and the ten largest clones take around 2.4%. V lost 4 bases to trimming and J lost 7 bases; unmatched junction nucleotides: 4. The CDR3 spans 12 residues. The germline V gene has CDR1 SGHRS and CDR2 YFSETQ. Concerning this clone itself: The antigen is not known.

H&E slides confirmed each diagnosis, reviewed by two pathologists independently. Premalignant or tumor cells were enriched by macro-dissection after pathologic assessment. The receptor's source is a person aged 60-79 years with lung adenocarcinoma. The chain carries TRBV5-1 and TRBJ1-1; TRBD1 matches 7 bases. Sequenced input: FFPE lung adenocarcinoma in situ tissue. The CDR3 DNA follows: TGCGCCAGCAGCGTAGACAGGGATGAAGCTTTCTTT. Translated: CASSVDRDEAFF.